Presented here are 17 T cell receptor beta chains from one specimen sequenced in a study of Ad26.COV2.S vaccination and SARS-CoV-2 variants. Treatment noted: roughly 19 received Ad26.COV2.S at low or high dose, single or two shots; roughly 5 received placebo; per-sample allocation not given. After the first vaccine or placebo injection, samples were drawn on day 63. Sequencing was performed with immunoSEQ multiplex PCR; in TCRdb, only in-frame clones are kept and a portion is missing. Among 360,000 or so clones listed, around 86% were seen once. Material: peripheral blood, obtained in a trial of Ad26.COV2.S vaccine versus placebo. All receptors derive from a person between 18 and 60 years old who received the Ad26.COV2.S COVID-19 vaccine or a placebo.

The J gene is TRBJ1-1, the V gene TRBV29-1, with D perhaps matching TRBD1 (6 bases). CDR1 is SQVTM and CDR2 is ANQGSEA in the germline V gene. CDR3 length equals 14 residues. V was trimmed by 5 bases and J by 0 bases, leaving 13 bases between them. CDR3 protein: CSVLGGTMNTEAFF. For the CDR3, the DNA is TGCAGCGTTTTAGGAGGGACAATGAACACTGAAGCTTTCTTT.

Points on this clone: The sample carries other DNA sequences with the same CDR3. CDR3 coding DNA: TGTGCCAGCAGCTTAGGTCAGGGGAACACTGAAGCTTTCTTT. Its translation: CASSLGQGNTEAFF. V and J are TRBV7-3 and TRBJ1-1; D is possibly TRBD1 (5 bases). The CDR3 is 14 residues long. The V gene lost 2 bases and the J gene lost 1 base, with 8 bases spanning the gap. Germline V gene sequence: CDR1 SGHTA, CDR2 FQGTGA.

The J gene is TRBJ2-3, the V gene TRBV9; 7 bases match TRBD1. The germline gives CDR1 SGDLS, CDR2 YYNGEE. The junction had 2 bases not matched to a gene; V was cut back by 2 bases and J by 2 bases. This CDR3 has 14 amino acids. CDR3 loop: CASSVTGATDTQYF. CDR3 nucleotide sequence: TGTGCCAGCAGCGTTACAGGGGCCACAGATACGCAGTATTTT.

The chain recombines TRBV27 with TRBJ1-1, with a possible D match to TRBD1 (5 bases). The length of the CDR3 is 11 residues. The V end was cut by 3 bases, the J end by 8 bases, with 7 bases between. CDR1 is MNHEY and CDR2 is SMNVEV in the germline V gene (reference sequence). The chain's CDR3 is CASSLGREAFF. Here the CDR3 DNA reads TGTGCCAGCAGTTTGGGACGAGAAGCTTTCTTT.

The chain carries TRBV2 and TRBJ1-2; 7 bases align to TRBD1. Germline V lookup: CDR1 SNHLY, CDR2 FYNNEI. There are 13 residues in the CDR3. Trimming at V came to 7 bases and at J to 2 bases, leaving 4 bases not matched to a gene. CDR3: CASTGTANYGYTF. The CDR3 DNA reads as TGTGCCAGCACTGGGACAGCGAACTATGGCTACACCTTC.

This chain connects TRBV25-1 to TRBJ2-3, with no clear D. Germline CDR1 is MGHDK and CDR2 is SYGVNS. V was shortened by 7 bases and J by 0 bases, with 11 bases between the two germline ends. CDR3 length: 14 amino acids. The CDR3 DNA reads as TGTGCCAGCACCAGAGAAACCAGCACAGATACGCAGTATTTT. It translates to CASTRETSTDTQYF.

This chain connects TRBV9 to TRBJ2-3; 8 bases align to TRBD2. CDR1 and CDR2 from the germline V gene are SGDLS and YYNGEE. CDR3 length: 16 residues. The V segment lost 3 bases and the J segment 4 bases; nucleotides outside the gene matches: 10. The CDR3 spells CASSEIGGAGADTQYF. For the CDR3, the DNA is TGTGCCAGCAGCGAGATCGGGGGGGCCGGCGCAGATACGCAGTATTTT.

This clone was recorded only once. V is TRBV30 and J is TRBJ1-2; D is possibly TRBD1 (5 bases). Germline V gene data show CDR1 as GTSNPN and CDR2 as SVGIG (reference sequence). This CDR3 has 12 amino acids. The V end was cut by 2 bases, the J end by 8 bases, with 12 bases between. In nucleotides, the CDR3 is TGTGCCTGGAGTCGGCAGGGTGGGGGCTACACCTTC. This gives the protein CAWSRQGGGYTF. The full variable domain, with the rest looked up from reference TRBV30 and TRBJ1-2, is SQTIHQWPATLVQPVGSPLSLECTVEGTSNPNLYWYRQAAGRGLQLLFYSVGIGQISSEVPQNLSASRPQDRQFILSSKKLLLSDSGFYLCAWSRQGGGYTFGSGTRLTVV.

This sequence joins TRBV9 and TRBJ1-2; a possible D gene is TRBD1 (5 bases). The CDR3 has 12 residues. V was pared by 0 bases and J by 5 bases, with 5 bases between. Per germline, CDR1 SGDLS and CDR2 YYNGEE. In nucleotides, the CDR3 is TGTGCCAGCAGCGTAGGACAGTATGGCTACACCTTC. Its protein is CASSVGQYGYTF.

The rearrangement links TRBV9 to TRBJ1-2, with D possibly TRBD1 on 5 matching bases. V lost 4 bases, J lost 4 bases, and 17 bases lay in between. This CDR3 is 15 amino acids long. The germline V gene encodes CDR1 SGDLS and CDR2 YYNGEE. The DNA for the CDR3 is TGTGCCAGCAGCCCGACGACAGAAAACTCCTATGGCTACACCTTC. This encodes CASSPTTENSYGYTF.

This clone was recorded only once. The chain uses TRBV19 and TRBJ2-3; D ambiguous. The CDR3 is made up of 11 amino acids. The ends were cut back, 9 bases at V and 6 bases at J, with 10 bases in the middle. Germline V gene lookup returns CDR1 LNHDA and CDR2 SQIVND (reference sequence). The CDR3 spells CASSKWDTQYF. The CDR3 DNA follows: TGTGCCAGCTCCAAATGGGATACGCAGTATTTT.

The chain has TRBV5-1 and TRBJ2-2; D call uncertain. This CDR3 has 15 amino acids. Trimming took 2 bases from V and 4 from J, leaving 12 bases between them. CDR1 and CDR2 (germline): SGHRS, YFSETQ. The CDR3 is CASSLGTRGTGELFF. The CDR3 region has the DNA TGCGCCAGCAGCTTAGGAACCAGAGGCACCGGGGAGCTGTTTTTT.

The chain links TRBV18 to TRBJ1-1, with D maybe TRBD1 (6 bases). The CDR3 loop spans 18 amino acids. Looked up from germline, CDR1 is KGHSH and CDR2 is LQKENI. V was clipped by 2 bases and J by 4 bases, with 23 bases between them. The CDR3 spells CASSPKVGARMVGTEAFF. CDR3 in DNA: TGTGCCAGCTCACCAAAGGTGGGGGCGCGGATGGTGGGCACTGAAGCTTTCTTT.

This chain uses TRBV7-9 with TRBJ2-7; D may be TRBD1 (5 bases). Germline V gene data show CDR1 as SEHNR and CDR2 as FQNEAQ (reference sequence). The V and J ends lost 1 base and 3 bases respectively, with 13 bases between them. This CDR3 has 15 residues. CDR3 in amino acids: CASSLELADIYEQYF. CDR3 coding DNA: TGTGCCAGCAGCTTAGAGTTGGCGGACATCTACGAGCAGTACTTC. Looking up the rest from reference TRBV7-9 and TRBJ2-7 gives the full variable domain: DTGVSQNPRHKITKRGQNVTFRCDPISEHNRLYWYRQTLGQGPEFLTYFQNEAQLEKSRLLSDRFSAERPKGSFSTLEIQRTEQGDSAMYLCASSLELADIYEQYFGPGTRLTVT.

In DNA, the CDR3 is TGTGCCAGCAGCTTAGCCTTCCGGGACAGGGGATATGGCTACACCTTC. Protein: CASSLAFRDRGYGYTF. This rearrangement joins TRBV7-8 to TRBJ1-2; 10 bases map to TRBD1. The CDR3 runs to 16 residues. CDR1 is SGHVS, CDR2 FQNEAQ, per germline. V was pared by 0 bases and J by 5 bases, with 6 bases of the junction left unmatched.

The rearrangement uses TRBV9 and TRBJ2-1, with D possibly being TRBD1 (7 bases). CDR1 and CDR2 from the germline V gene are SGDLS and YYNGEE. The CDR3 sequence is 17 residues long. Trimming took off 2 bases at V and 7 bases at J, with 22 bases between the two ends. CDR3 in DNA: TGTGCCAGCAGCGTCACCGCAGGGGGGCTTTTTGGGAATGAGCAGTTCTTC. Its translation: CASSVTAGGLFGNEQFF.

This rearrangement joins TRBV4-1 to TRBJ1-1; D is undetermined. There are 14 residues in the CDR3. Germline loops: CDR1 MGHRA, CDR2 YSYEKL. Trimming pared 3 bases from V and 1 base from J, leaving 9 bases between. CDR3 bases: TGCGCCAGCAGCCAGACTGGGCCGAACACTGAAGCTTTCTTT. Protein product: CASSQTGPNTEAFF.